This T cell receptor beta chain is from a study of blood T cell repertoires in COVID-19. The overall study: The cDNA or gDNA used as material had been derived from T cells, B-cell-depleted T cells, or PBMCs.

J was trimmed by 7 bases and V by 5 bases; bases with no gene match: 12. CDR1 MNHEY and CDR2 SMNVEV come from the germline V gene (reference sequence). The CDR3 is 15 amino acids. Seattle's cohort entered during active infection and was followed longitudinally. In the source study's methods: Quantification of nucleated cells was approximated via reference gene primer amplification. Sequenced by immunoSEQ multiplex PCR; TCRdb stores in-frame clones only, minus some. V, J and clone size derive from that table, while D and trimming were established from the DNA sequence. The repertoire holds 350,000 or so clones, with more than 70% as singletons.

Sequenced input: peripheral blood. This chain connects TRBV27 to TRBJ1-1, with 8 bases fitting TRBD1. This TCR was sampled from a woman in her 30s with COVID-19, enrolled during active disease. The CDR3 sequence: CASSPRTGIQGEAFF. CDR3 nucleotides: TGTGCCAGCAGTCCAAGGACAGGGATCCAGGGTGAAGCTTTCTTT.